The sequence of this T cell receptor (beta chain) was determined in a study of cytomegalovirus exposure and HLA in healthy donors (dated by TCRdb to about 2017). With respect to the entire study: The roughly 700 repertoires of the first cohort and the 110 or so validation repertoires were produced on the same platform, according to a later analysis. The study aimed to test whether cataloging public T cell receptors could reveal signatures of past pathogen exposure. Besides the first cohort of roughly 700 subjects, a separate validation cohort made up of over 100 different subjects was used. High-throughput TCR immunosequencing, statistical association of individual TCRs with disease status, and machine learning were combined to predict cytomegalovirus infection status. Points the paper makes about the study in general: Cytomegalovirus status was reported to be diagnosed by the classifier with high specificity and sensitivity in both the original and validation cohorts. A later analysis found that TCRs clustered in the first cohort also tended to co-occur in the roughly 120 validation repertoires, with approximately 95% of cluster scores above 0. All 120 or so repertoires were used to score co-occurrence in the validation cohort in a later analysis, because that analysis had no HLA typing for the cohort. It was suggested by the authors that the approach could potentially be generalized to other disease states and immunological phenotypes. In vitro tests confirmed that a few of the cytomegalovirus-associated TCR beta chains recognize cytomegalovirus antigens. Most TCR sequences were seen in very few donors, while some public TCRs were found in many individuals. The study gave a list of some 150 TCR beta chains associated with cytomegalovirus.

Inclusive of the bounding cysteine and phenylalanine, the CDR3 is 15 residues long. Just CDR3 DNA is preserved here, 45 bases in frame from base 1. V is cut back by 1 base and J by 10 bases, with 12 bases in the junction unmatched. Via the germline V gene, CDR1 is LGHNA and CDR2 YSLEER. Donors formed part of the validation cohort, which comprised about 130 subjects and was distinct from the first cohort of several hundred subjects. Turning to this clone: Which antigen it targets is not known. The sample holds no much larger clone one base away, and base qualities are not on file.

Library preparation used the immunoSEQ multiplex PCR assay. In the source study's methods: A statistical classification framework was developed to diagnose cytomegalovirus status using the catalog of TCR beta chain sequences. TCRdb mirrors the immuneACCESS table, restricted to in-frame sequences. Some clones are absent from its copies; in checked studies, under half trace to an unresolved V gene, and the reason for the others is unknown. V and J calls and clone size are given by that table; D and trimming were obtained from the DNA. This sample is represented by around 150,000 clones; about 80% of them were singletons. Together, the top ten hold 30% of the sample.

Here the chain combines TRBV4-3 and TRBJ2-5, and TRBD2 matches 7 of the central bases. Material for sequencing was PBMCs. The receptor was isolated from a man aged 25-45 years in good health and CMV-seropositive. The DNA sequence is as follows: TGCGCCAGCAGCCAAGCAGTGGGGGGGATCGGGGACCAGTACTTC. This translates into CASSQAVGGIGDQYF.